This T cell receptor beta chain emerged from a study of identical twins. This clonotype was counted ten times or more. From the 5' RACE reads, TCRdb called clonotypes with MiXCR, one entry per CDR3 protein. The sample shows 600,000 to 850,000 distinct CDR3 sequences, 15% to 20% of them seen only once. Per the germline V gene, CDR1 is SEHNR and CDR2 is FQNEAQ (reference sequence). The CDR3 spans 16 residues. V was shortened by 6 bases and J by 0 bases, with 15 bases between the two germline ends. The sample also formed part of further work on T cells expressing NK-cell markers. That paper notes: Sorting of alpha-beta TCR T cells alone was achieved in several experiments with an anti-gamma-delta TCR antibody. HCMV specificity of expanded NKG2C+ T cell clones remained unclear.

Sequencing was carried out using PBMCs. This chain links TRBV7-9 with TRBJ2-1; D is undetermined. The clonotype was recovered from a woman younger than 30 in good health. As DNA, the CDR3 is TGTGCCAGCAGAACCCGGAAGTTCAGCTCCTACAATGAGCAGTTCTTC. Translated, it gives CASRTRKFSSYNEQFF.